A single sample gave rise to the 7 T cell receptor gamma chains below, sequenced in a study of γδ T cells in repeated Plasmodium falciparum infection. TCRdb reran clone calling via CATT on the multiplex PCR reads. The sample holds approximately 25,000 gamma-chain clones, 3% seen once. Bulk repertoires came from Vgamma9/Vdelta2+ or Vdelta2-negative gammadelta T cells flow-sorted from PBMC. Sequenced input: gamma-delta T cells from blood. The receptor source for this set is a pool of human donors (malaria-infected and uninfected, not separated).

A note on this clone: TCRdb attributes to this sequence the protein of a much larger clone, which differs from the DNA translation at residue 9; a read error is likely, and the protein displayed is translated from the DNA. V is TRGV9 and J is TRGJP. Assignment of the J gene here rests on matching the DNA to germline, because TCRdb gives none. The CDR3 spans 17 residues. Unmatched junction bases numbered 11, after V lost 4 bases and J lost 8 bases. The germline V gene has CDR1 GITISATS and CDR2 ISYDGTV (reference sequence). DNA of the CDR3: TGTGCCTTGTGGGACCATGATCAAAAGTTGGGCAAAAAAATCAAGGTATTT. Translation gives CALWDHDQKLGKKIKVF.

This clone came up many times. A far bigger clonotype differs at one base, so this is likely a read error. The same CDR3 is also encoded by other DNA sequences in this sample. The rearrangement links TRGV2 to TRGJ1 or TRGJ2. J was trimmed by 1 base and V by 1 base; bases with no gene match: 1. CDR3 length equals 13 residues. Looked up from germline, CDR1 is EGSNGY and CDR2 is YDSYNSKV. For the CDR3, the DNA is TGTGCCACCTGGGACGGTAATTATTATAAGAAACTCTTT. Translated: CATWDGNYYKKLF.

This clone was observed at least ten times. The TCRdb protein comes from a much larger clone and disagrees with this DNA's translation at residue 8, likely due to a read error; the protein given here is derived from the DNA. The rearrangement links TRGV9 to TRGJ1 or TRGJ2. Germline lookup yields CDR1 GITISATS and CDR2 ISYDGTV (reference sequence). The CDR3 runs 14 residues. Trimming at V came to 0 bases and at J to 5 bases, leaving 7 bases not matched to a gene. CDR3 DNA sequence: TGTGCCTTGTGGGAGGTGCATATTCATTATAAGAAACTCTTT. This translates into CALWEVHIHYKKLF.

This clone was seen more than once but under ten times. The protein recorded in TCRdb matches a much larger clone and deviates from this DNA's translation at residue 11, suggesting a read error; the protein here is obtained by translating the DNA. The V segment is TRGV9, and no J call was made. Germline V CDR1 and CDR2: GITISATS, ISYDGTV (reference sequence). The CDR3 is made up of 13 amino acids. The CDR3 coding sequence is TGTGCCCTTGCCGGGCTGAATTATTATAAGAGACTCTTT. This sequence encodes CALAGLNYYKRLF.

There are many counts of this clone. The protein TCRdb lists belongs to a much larger clone and differs from this DNA's translation at residue 4, which points to a read error; the protein shown is made from the DNA. The chain carries TRGV3 and TRGJ1 or TRGJ2. This CDR3 contains 15 residues. Germline V CDR1 and CDR2: VTNTFY, YDVSTARD (reference sequence). CDR3 region: CATGDITHGVYKKLF. For the CDR3, the DNA is TGTGCCACCGGGGACATCACCCATGGAGTATATAAGAAACTCTTT.

This clone came up many times. The V gene is TRGV9, the J gene TRGJP. CDR1 GITISATS and CDR2 ISYDGTV come from the germline V gene (reference sequence). The CDR3 sequence is 14 residues long. The J segment lost 7 bases and the V segment lost 11 bases, leaving 8 bases of the junction unmatched. CDR3 bases: TGTGCCTCCCAGAAGGAGTTGGGCAAAAAAATCAAGGTATTT. Amino acids: CASQKELGKKIKVF.

This clone was detected ten times or more. The J gene is TRGJ1 or TRGJ2, the V gene TRGV2. TCRdb lists no J gene, so it was determined here by aligning the DNA to germline. V lost 0 bases and J lost 12; bases outside the gene matches: 8. The CDR3 consists of 12 residues. Germline V gives CDR1 EGSNGY, CDR2 YDSYNSKV. CDR3 DNA sequence: TGTGCCACCTGGGACGGGCATTCAGGGAAACTCTTT. It translates to CATWDGHSGKLF.